One and the same sample provided the 18 T cell receptor beta chains below, sequenced in a study of blood T cells in healthy people across ages (dated by TCRdb to the mid-2010s). Library preparation employed 5' RACE. The second PCR ran for about 6 to 11 cycles and used a J-beta primer mix along with a sample-barcoded 5' primer. In TCRdb, the public reads were trimmed at Q25 with fastp and aligned with MiXCR, with productive beta chains retained. Rows merge per CDR3 protein into single entries with the most common DNA and genes. The sample includes 1.8 million or so distinct CDR3 sequences, with around 40% observed a single time. Clones ranked in the top ten supply about 23% of the sample. Sequenced: blood. All receptors come from a human donor in good health.

A few counts support this clonotype. This rearrangement joins TRBV7-2 to TRBJ2-1; 10 positions match TRBD2. The CDR3 totals 14 residues. Germline V gene sequence: CDR1 SGHTA, CDR2 FQGNSA. J lost 9 bases, V lost 4 bases, and 6 bases had no gene match. This CDR3 is CASSSDSSGGEQFF. CDR3 nucleotides: TGTGCCAGCAGCTCAGACTCTAGCGGGGGTGAGCAGTTCTTC.

The rearrangement uses TRBV20-1 and TRBJ1-2, with 9 bases lining up with TRBD1. CDR1 is DFQATT, CDR2 SNEGSKA, per germline (reference sequence). The CDR3 contains 15 residues. V lost 6 bases to trimming and J lost 1 base; unmatched junction nucleotides: 9. The CDR3 nucleotides read TGCAGTGCCCCACCCCGGGACAGGGTTAACTATGGCTACACCTTC. Translated, it gives CSAPPRDRVNYGYTF.

This clonotype was picked up a small number of times. V gene TRBV12-3 or TRBV12-4 combines with J gene TRBJ2-1; tentative D call: TRBD2 (6 bases). This CDR3 spans 14 amino acids. V was cut by 4 bases and J by 8 bases, with 15 bases left in between. The CDR3, as DNA: TGTGCCAGCAGTTCGGGACTTCAGGGAGATGAGCAGTTCTTC. Its translation is CASSSGLQGDEQFF.

This clonotype was observed a few times. The rearrangement joins TRBV20-1 to TRBJ2-1; D not certain. The CDR3 runs 16 residues. The V end was cut by 0 bases, the J end by 2 bases, with 14 bases between. Germline CDR1 reads DFQATT; CDR2 reads SNEGSKA (reference sequence). The DNA for the CDR3 is TGCAGTGCTAGAGATTCCTGGATAGGACCCTACAATGAGCAGTTCTTC. Translating it yields CSARDSWIGPYNEQFF.

The chain joins TRBV29-1 to TRBJ1-5; weak D call: TRBD1 (5 bases). Germline V gene sequence: CDR1 SQVTM, CDR2 ANQGSEA. CDR3 length: 13 amino acids. The V gene lost 5 bases and the J gene lost 8 bases, with 16 bases spanning the gap. CDR3 coding DNA: TGCAGCGTTTGGGTGGGACTCGGGGAGCCCCAGCATTTT. Its protein product is CSVWVGLGEPQHF.

This clonotype has just a few counts. The rearrangement links TRBV9 to TRBJ1-2; perhaps TRBD1 as D (6 bases). This CDR3 contains 18 residues. CDR1 is SGDLS and CDR2 is YYNGEE in the germline V gene. V was cut by 4 bases and J by 3 bases, with 25 bases left in between. DNA of the CDR3: TGTGCCAGCAGCTCTGACTTGGGGGCCGCTTTGAGGTACTATGGCTACACCTTC. This gives the protein CASSSDLGAALRYYGYTF.

V usage is TRBV13 and J usage is TRBJ2-1, with D hard to call. The DNA end favors TRBJ2-7, so the J call may be wrong. Germline V lookup: CDR1 PRHDT, CDR2 FYEKMQ (reference sequence). The CDR3 extends over 14 amino acids. CDR3 protein: CASSLMGKSDEQYF. CDR3 coding DNA: TGTGCCAGCAGCTTAATGGGGAAATCAGACGAGCAGTACTTC.

J is TRBJ1-5 and V is TRBV4-3; D gene unclear. Germline assignment: CDR1 LGHNA and CDR2 YSLEER. The CDR3 runs to 18 residues. Trimming cost V 0 bases and J 4 bases, with 19 bases left between them. The CDR3 region has the DNA TGCGCCAGCAGCCAAGATGTGGGTGCGGAGGCGCGAAATCAGCCCCAGCATTTT. Protein sequence: CASSQDVGAEARNQPQHF.

The V call is TRBV20-1, the J call TRBJ2-5, with 10 bases that match TRBD1. This CDR3 region has 13 residues. The V and J ends lost 2 bases and 5 bases, in that order; junction bases with no gene match: 2. Germline V lookup: CDR1 DFQATT, CDR2 SNEGSKA (reference sequence). The CDR3 spells CSARRTGGETQYF. CDR3 DNA sequence: TGCAGTGCTAGAAGGACAGGGGGGGAGACCCAGTACTTC.

The genes are TRBV11-1 and TRBJ2-4; D unclear. V dropped 2 bases and J dropped 2 bases, with 10 bases sitting between them. Per germline, CDR1 SGHAT and CDR2 FQDESV (reference sequence). The CDR3 spans 15 residues. CDR3 sequence reads: CASSLSGSTKNIQYF. For the CDR3, the DNA is TGTGCCAGCAGCTTATCGGGCAGTACCAAAAACATTCAGTACTTC.

This clonotype was observed a few times. The chain uses TRBV4-3 and TRBJ2-7, with 8 positions matching TRBD1. The V segment lost 0 bases and the J segment 7 bases; nucleotides outside the gene matches: 8. This CDR3 is built from 15 residues. Germline CDR1 reads LGHNA; CDR2 reads YSLEER. CDR3 loop: CASSQDRTGNREQYF. CDR3 nucleotides: TGCGCCAGCAGCCAAGATAGGACAGGGAATCGAGAGCAGTACTTC.

This clonotype was observed once. The V call is TRBV4-1, the J call TRBJ2-4; D ambiguous. CDR3 length: 14 amino acids. Trimming cost V 0 bases and J 13 bases, with 16 bases left between them. The germline CDR1 and CDR2 sequences are MGHRA and YSYEKL. The CDR3 reads CASSQENQASEQYF. The DNA of the CDR3 is TGCGCCAGCAGCCAAGAGAATCAGGCCTCAGAGCAGTACTTC.

This clonotype was seen repeatedly, ten times or more. The J gene is TRBJ2-5, the V gene TRBV4-2; either TRBD1 or TRBD2 may supply D (6 bases each). The CDR3 length is 15 residues. Germline loops: CDR1 LGHNA, CDR2 YNFKEQ. Trimming took 2 bases from V and 5 from J, leaving 15 bases between them. DNA of the CDR3: TGTGCCAGCAGCCAACACTTGGGGGGCGTCGAGACCCAGTACTTC. It specifies CASSQHLGGVETQYF.

In this sample, this clonotype turned up once. The rearrangement uses TRBV7-9 and TRBJ2-1; unclear D gene. Between the trimmed V and J ends, which lost 5 bases and 5 bases, there was a span of 19 bases. The CDR3 has 16 residues. CDR1 SEHNR and CDR2 FQNEAQ come from the germline V gene (reference sequence). The DNA for the CDR3 is TGTGCCAGCAGCCTCCCCGTTATAGATAGACACAATGAGCAGTTCTTC. Its translation is CASSLPVIDRHNEQFF.

The chain uses TRBV29-1 and TRBJ1-1; 8 bases are a match to TRBD1. The CDR3 extends over 17 amino acids. Germline V gene lookup returns CDR1 SQVTM and CDR2 ANQGSEA. V was pared by 0 bases and J by 3 bases, with 12 bases of the junction left unmatched. The CDR3 DNA follows: TGCAGCGTTGAAGATCCAGGACAGGGAAAAGGGGACACTGAAGCTTTCTTT. This encodes CSVEDPGQGKGDTEAFF.

The chain uses TRBV18 and TRBJ1-2; 8 nucleotides line up with TRBD1. Germline lookup yields CDR1 KGHSH and CDR2 LQKENI. The CDR3 is 15 residues long. The ends lost 4 bases at V and 3 bases at J; junction bases unmatched: 7. CDR3 coding DNA: TGTGCCAGCTCACGACAGGGGATTCAGGACTATGGCTACACCTTC. It specifies CASSRQGIQDYGYTF.

This chain joins TRBV7-2 and TRBJ1-2; weak D call: TRBD1 (5 bases). Germline values: CDR1 SGHTA, CDR2 FQGNSA. This CDR3 is built from 15 residues. The V end was cut by 1 base, the J end by 6 bases, with 15 bases between. The CDR3 sequence: CASSLVSRELNGYTF. DNA of the CDR3: TGTGCCAGCAGCTTAGTTTCCAGGGAACTAAATGGCTACACCTTC. Variable domain in full (rest from reference TRBV7-2 and TRBJ1-2): GAGVSQSPSNKVTEKGKDVELRCDPISGHTALYWYRQSLGQGLEFLIYFQGNSAPDKSGLPSDRFSAERTGGSVSTLTIQRTQQEDSAVYLCASSLVSRELNGYTFGSGTRLTVV.

The J gene is TRBJ2-7, the V gene TRBV6-5; 7 bases match TRBD2. The DNA end lines up better with TRBJ2-5; the J call may be wrong. CDR3 length: 13 residues. The germline CDR1 and CDR2 sequences are MNHEY and SVGAGI. The CDR3 DNA reads as TGTGCCAGCGCCGGAGGGAGGGAGGAGACCCAGTACTTC. Its translation: CASAGGREETQYF.